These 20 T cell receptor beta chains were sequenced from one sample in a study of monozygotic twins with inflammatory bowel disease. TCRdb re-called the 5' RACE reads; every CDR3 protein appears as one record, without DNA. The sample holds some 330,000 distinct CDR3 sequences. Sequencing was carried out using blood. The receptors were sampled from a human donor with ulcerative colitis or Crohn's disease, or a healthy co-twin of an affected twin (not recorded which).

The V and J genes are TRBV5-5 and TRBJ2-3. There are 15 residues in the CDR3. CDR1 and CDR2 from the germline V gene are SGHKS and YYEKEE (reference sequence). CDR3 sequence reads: CASRMEWVSTDTQYF.

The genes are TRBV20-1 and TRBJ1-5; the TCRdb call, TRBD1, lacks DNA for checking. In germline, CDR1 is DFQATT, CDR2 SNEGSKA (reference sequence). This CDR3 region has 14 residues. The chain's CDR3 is CSGQGAFSNQPQHF.

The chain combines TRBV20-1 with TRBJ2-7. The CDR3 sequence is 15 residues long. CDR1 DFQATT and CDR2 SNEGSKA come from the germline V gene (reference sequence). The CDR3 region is CSANEIQTGTYEQYF.

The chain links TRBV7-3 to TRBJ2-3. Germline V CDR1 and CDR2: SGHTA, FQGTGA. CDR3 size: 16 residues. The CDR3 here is CASSLLAGTSTDTQYF.

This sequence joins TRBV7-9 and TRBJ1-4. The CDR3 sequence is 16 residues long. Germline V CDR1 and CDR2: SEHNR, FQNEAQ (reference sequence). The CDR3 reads CASSLELLATNEKLFF.

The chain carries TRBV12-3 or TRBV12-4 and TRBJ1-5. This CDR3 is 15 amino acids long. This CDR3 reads CASSLAGTSGQPQHF.

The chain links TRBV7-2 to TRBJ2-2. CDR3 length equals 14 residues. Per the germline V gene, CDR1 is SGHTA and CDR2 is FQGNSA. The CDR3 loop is CASSYTDGDGELFF.

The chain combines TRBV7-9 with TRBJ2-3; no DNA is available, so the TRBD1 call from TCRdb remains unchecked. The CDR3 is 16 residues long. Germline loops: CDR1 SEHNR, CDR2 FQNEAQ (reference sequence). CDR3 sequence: CASSLTRGGGTDTQYF.

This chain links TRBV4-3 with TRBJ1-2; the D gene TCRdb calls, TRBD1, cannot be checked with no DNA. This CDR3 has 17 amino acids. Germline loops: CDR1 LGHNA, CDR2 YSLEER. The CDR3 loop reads CASSQAPADRTNYGYTF.

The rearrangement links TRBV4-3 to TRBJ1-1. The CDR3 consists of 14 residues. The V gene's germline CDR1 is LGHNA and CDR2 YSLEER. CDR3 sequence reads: CASSQEIGFSEAFF.

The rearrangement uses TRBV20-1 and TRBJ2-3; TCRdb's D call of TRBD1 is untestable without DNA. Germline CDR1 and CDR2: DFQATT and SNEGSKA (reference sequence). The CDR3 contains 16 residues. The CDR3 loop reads CSASSAGLYGTDTQYF.

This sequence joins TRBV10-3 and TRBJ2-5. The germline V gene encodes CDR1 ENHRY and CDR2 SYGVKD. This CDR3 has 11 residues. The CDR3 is CAISDRETQYF.

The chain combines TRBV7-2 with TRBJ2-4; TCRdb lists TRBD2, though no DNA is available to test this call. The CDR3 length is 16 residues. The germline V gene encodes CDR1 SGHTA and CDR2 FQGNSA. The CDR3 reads CASSLEAGAGKNIQYF.

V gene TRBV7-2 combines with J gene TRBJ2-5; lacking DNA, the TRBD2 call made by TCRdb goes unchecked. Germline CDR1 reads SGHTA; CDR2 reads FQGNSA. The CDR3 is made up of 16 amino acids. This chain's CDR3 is CASSLVPSGGYRTQYF.

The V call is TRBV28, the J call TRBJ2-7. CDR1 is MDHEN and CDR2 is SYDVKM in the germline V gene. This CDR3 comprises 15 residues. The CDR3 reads CASTRVGGGSYEQYF.

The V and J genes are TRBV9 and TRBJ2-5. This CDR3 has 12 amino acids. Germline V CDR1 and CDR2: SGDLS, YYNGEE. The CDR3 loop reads CASSHNQETQYF.

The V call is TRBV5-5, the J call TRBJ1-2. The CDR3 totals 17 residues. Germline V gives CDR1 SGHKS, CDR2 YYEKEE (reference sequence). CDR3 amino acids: CASSLELEWWNGNGYTF.

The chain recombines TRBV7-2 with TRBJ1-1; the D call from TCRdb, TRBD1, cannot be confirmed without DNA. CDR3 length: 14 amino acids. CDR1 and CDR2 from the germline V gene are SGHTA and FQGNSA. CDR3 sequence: CASSSQGSRTEAFF.

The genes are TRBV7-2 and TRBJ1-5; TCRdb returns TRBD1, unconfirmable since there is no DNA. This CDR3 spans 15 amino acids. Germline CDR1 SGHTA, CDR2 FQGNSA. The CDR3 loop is CASSQGQVGGQPQHF.

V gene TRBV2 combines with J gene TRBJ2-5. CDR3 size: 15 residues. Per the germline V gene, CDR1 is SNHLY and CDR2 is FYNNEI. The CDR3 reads CASSRTLGSKETQYF.